A selection of T cell receptor beta chains follows, all from one sample in a study of blood T cell repertoires in COVID-19. The method was immunoSEQ multiplex PCR; TCRdb's version includes in-frame clones alone and lacks a portion of them. This table has 250,000 or so clones, around nine tenths appearing once. Specimen: PBMCs or T cells enriched from blood (not recorded which). All receptors come from a woman aged 30 to 39 who had been exposed to COVID-19. The CDR3 runs from the conserved cysteine through the conserved F or W. Each record gives: J gene, D gene, clone size, V gene, CDR3 DNA, CDR3 protein. The D gene is left open where the match is weak. For some rows the clone size is stated as once, few or many, or as a class when expanded; others skip it.

TRBJ1-2	NA	NA	TRBV20-1	TGCAGTGCTAGTAGCCAGGGCTATGGCTACACCTTC	CSASSQGYGYTF
TRBJ1-1	TRBD1	NA	TRBV7-2	TGTGCCAGCAGCCATAGACAGGGCACTGAAGCTTTCTTT	CASSHRQGTEAFF
TRBJ1-2	NA	NA	TRBV21-1	TGTGCCAGCAGCAAAGGCCGACAGGGGGCGCGGGGCTATGGCTACACCTTC	CASSKGRQGARGYGYTF
TRBJ1-2	NA	NA	TRBV9	TGTGCCAGCAGCCGACAGGATGGCTACACCTTC	CASSRQDGYTF
TRBJ1-3	NA	NA	TRBV2	TGTGCCAGCATAGGTACGGGAACTGGAAACACCATATATTTT	CASIGTGTGNTIYF
TRBJ1-6	NA	few	TRBV11-2	TGTGCCAGCAGCTCCCGCAGGCAGGGGAACTATAATTCACCCCTCCACTTT	CASSSRRQGNYNSPLHF
TRBJ1-6	NA	few	TRBV25-1	TGTGCCAGCAGTGAAGCCAGCCCGACTGCATCACCCCTCCACTTT	CASSEASPTASPLHF
TRBJ1-1	TRBD1	NA	TRBV5-1	TGCGCCAGCAGCCTGGACAGGGACACTGAAGCTTTCTTT	CASSLDRDTEAFF
TRBJ1-4	TRBD1	NA	TRBV5-4	TGTGCCAGCAGCTTGGGAGGGACAGGGGCGGAAAAACTGTTTTTT	CASSLGGTGAEKLFF
TRBJ1-6	NA	NA	TRBV9	TGTGCCAGCAGCCCCTACCTGCTCTATTCACCCCTCCACTTT	CASSPYLLYSPLHF